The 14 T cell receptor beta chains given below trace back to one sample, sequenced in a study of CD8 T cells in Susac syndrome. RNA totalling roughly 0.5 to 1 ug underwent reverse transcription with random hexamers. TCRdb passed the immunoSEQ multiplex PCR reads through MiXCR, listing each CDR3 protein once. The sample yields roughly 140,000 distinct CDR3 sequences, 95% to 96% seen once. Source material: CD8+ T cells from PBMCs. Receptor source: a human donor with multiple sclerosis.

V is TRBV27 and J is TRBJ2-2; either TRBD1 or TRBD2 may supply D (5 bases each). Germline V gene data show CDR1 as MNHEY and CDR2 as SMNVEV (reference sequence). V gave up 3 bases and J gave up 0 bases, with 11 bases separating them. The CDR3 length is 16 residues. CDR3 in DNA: TGTGCCAGCAGTTTTTCCGGGACCCCGAACACCGGGGAGCTGTTTTTT. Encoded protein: CASSFSGTPNTGELFF.

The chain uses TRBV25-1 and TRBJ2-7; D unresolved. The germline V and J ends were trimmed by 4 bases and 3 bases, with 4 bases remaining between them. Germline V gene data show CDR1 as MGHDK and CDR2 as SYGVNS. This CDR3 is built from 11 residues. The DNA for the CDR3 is TGTGCCAGCAGTGTCCTCTACGAGCAGTACTTC. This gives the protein CASSVLYEQYF.

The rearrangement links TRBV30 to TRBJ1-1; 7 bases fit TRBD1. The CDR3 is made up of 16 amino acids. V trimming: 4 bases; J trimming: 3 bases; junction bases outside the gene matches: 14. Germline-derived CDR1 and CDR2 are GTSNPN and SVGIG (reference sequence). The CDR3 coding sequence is TGTGCCTGGACAGGGGGGTATAACAGGGGAGACACTGAAGCTTTCTTT. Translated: CAWTGGYNRGDTEAFF.

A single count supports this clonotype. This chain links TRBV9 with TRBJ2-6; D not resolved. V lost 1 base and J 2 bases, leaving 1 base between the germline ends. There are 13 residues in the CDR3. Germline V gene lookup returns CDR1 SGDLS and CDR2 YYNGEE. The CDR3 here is CASSVTGANVLTF. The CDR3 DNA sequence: TGTGCCAGCAGCGTAACTGGGGCCAACGTCCTGACTTTC.

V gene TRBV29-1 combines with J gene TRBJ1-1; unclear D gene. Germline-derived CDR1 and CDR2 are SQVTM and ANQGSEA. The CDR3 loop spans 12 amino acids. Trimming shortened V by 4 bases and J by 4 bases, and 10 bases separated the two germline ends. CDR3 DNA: TGCAGCGTTGGAGAATTTCTCACTGAAGCTTTCTTT. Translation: CSVGEFLTEAFF.

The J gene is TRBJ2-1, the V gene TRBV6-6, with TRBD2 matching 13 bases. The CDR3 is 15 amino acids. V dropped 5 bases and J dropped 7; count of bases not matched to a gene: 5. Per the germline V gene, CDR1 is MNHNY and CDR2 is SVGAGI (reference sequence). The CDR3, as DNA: TGTGCCAGCAGTCAACTAGCGGGGGGGCCGAATGAGCAGTTCTTC. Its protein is CASSQLAGGPNEQFF.

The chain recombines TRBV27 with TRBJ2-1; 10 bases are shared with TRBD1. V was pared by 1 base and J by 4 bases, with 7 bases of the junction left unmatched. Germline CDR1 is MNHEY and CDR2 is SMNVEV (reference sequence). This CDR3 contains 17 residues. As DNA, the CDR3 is TGTGCCAGCAGTTTATTAAGACAGGGGGCAAGGTACAATGAGCAGTTCTTC. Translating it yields CASSLLRQGARYNEQFF.

This chain's CDR3 is CASSLEARGPTDTQYF. In DNA, the CDR3 is TGCGCCAGCAGCTTGGAGGCGCGGGGGCCCACAGATACGCAGTATTTT. The chain uses TRBV5-1 and TRBJ2-3, with a possible D match to TRBD2 (7 bases). V was trimmed by 0 bases and J by 2 bases, leaving 13 bases between them. This CDR3 contains 16 residues. Germline lookup yields CDR1 SGHRS and CDR2 YFSETQ. Variable domain in full (rest from reference TRBV5-1 and TRBJ2-3): KAGVTQTPRYLIKTRGQQVTLSCSPISGHRSVSWYQQTPGQGLQFLFEYFSETQRNKGNFPGRFSGRQFSNSRSEMNVSTLELGDSALYLCASSLEARGPTDTQYFGPGTRLTVL.

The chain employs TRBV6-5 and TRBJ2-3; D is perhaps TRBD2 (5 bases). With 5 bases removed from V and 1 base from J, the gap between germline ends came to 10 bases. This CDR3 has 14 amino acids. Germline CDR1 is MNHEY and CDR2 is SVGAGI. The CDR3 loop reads CASSPDLGTDTQYF. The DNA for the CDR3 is TGTGCCAGCAGTCCGGACTTGGGCACAGATACGCAGTATTTT.

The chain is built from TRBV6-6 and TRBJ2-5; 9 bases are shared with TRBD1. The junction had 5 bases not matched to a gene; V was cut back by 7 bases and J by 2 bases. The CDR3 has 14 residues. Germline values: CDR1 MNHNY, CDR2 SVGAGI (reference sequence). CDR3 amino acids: CASKTTGGQETQYF. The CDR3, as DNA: TGTGCCAGCAAAACGACAGGGGGGCAAGAGACCCAGTACTTC.

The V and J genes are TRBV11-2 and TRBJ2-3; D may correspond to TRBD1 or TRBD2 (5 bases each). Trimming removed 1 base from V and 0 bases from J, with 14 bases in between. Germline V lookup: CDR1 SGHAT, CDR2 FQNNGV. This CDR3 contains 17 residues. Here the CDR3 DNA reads TGTGCCAGCAGCTTAGTAGTCGGGGCAGAAAGCACAGATACGCAGTATTTT. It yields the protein CASSLVVGAESTDTQYF.

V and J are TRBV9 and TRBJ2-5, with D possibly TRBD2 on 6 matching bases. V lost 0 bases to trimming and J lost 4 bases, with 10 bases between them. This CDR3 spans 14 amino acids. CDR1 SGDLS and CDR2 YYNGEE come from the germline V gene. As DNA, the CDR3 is TGTGCCAGCAGCGTAGGACTAGACCCAGAGACCCAGTACTTC. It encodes CASSVGLDPETQYF.

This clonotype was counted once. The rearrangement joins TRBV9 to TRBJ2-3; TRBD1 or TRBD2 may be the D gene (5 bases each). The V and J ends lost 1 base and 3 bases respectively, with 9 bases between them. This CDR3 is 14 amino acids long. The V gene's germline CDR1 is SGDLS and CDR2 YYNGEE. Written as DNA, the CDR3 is TGTGCCAGCAGCGTACGGGGCGAGACAGATACGCAGTATTTT. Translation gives CASSVRGETDTQYF.

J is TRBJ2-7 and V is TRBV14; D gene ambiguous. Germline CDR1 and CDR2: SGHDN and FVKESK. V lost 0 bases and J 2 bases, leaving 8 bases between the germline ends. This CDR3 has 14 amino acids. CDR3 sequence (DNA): TGTGCCAGCAGCCAAGACCAAGGTCCCTACGAGCAGTACGTC. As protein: CASSQDQGPYEQYV.